Listed below are T cell receptor beta chains from one sample, sequenced in a study of vaccination and CD4 T cells after COVID-19. For these TCRs, the target antigens are not known. TCRdb ran MiXCR on the PCR reads and lists one entry per CDR3 protein. The sample includes 15,000 to 20,000 distinct CDR3 sequences, 45% to 55% seen only once; the top ten take roughly 9.1%. Material: CD4+ T cells from blood, cultured in vitro. The receptor set was obtained from a human donor who had recovered from COVID-19. The CDR3 runs from the conserved cysteine through the conserved F or W. The D gene is left open where the match is weak. The listing skips clone size in some rows; elsewhere it reads once, few, many or a size class.

d_gene: TRBD1; abundance: once; v_gene: TRBV28; j_gene: TRBJ1-2; CDR3aa: CASSSGTGGYGYTF; CDR3nt: TGTGCCAGCAGCTCCGGGACAGGGGGCTATGGCTACACCTTC
d_gene: TRBD2; abundance: -; v_gene: TRBV2; j_gene: TRBJ2-5; CDR3aa: CASSDTRGTSGRETQYF; CDR3nt: TGTGCCAGCAGTGATACGAGAGGGACTAGCGGGAGAGAGACCCAGTACTTC
d_gene: -; abundance: -; v_gene: TRBV18; j_gene: TRBJ2-1; CDR3aa: CASSQSTDNEQFF; CDR3nt: TGTGCCAGCTCACAATCAACCGACAATGAGCAGTTCTTC
d_gene: -; abundance: -; v_gene: TRBV21-1; j_gene: TRBJ1-4; CDR3aa: CASSKNHHPRGNEKLFF; CDR3nt: TGTGCCAGCAGCAAAAATCATCACCCCAGGGGTAATGAAAAACTGTTTTTT
d_gene: -; abundance: once; v_gene: TRBV7-9; j_gene: TRBJ1-5; CDR3aa: CASSRLSDFRNQPQHF; CDR3nt: TGTGCCAGCAGCCGACTCTCGGACTTTCGTAATCAGCCCCAGCATTTT
d_gene: TRBD2; abundance: -; v_gene: TRBV6-2/TRBV6-3; j_gene: TRBJ2-3; CDR3aa: CASSRSPTSGGGVTQYF; CDR3nt: TGTGCCAGCAGCCGCTCCCCGACTAGCGGCGGGGGGGTCACGCAGTATTTT
d_gene: TRBD1; abundance: -; v_gene: TRBV6-1; j_gene: TRBJ1-4; CDR3aa: CASIKPGQGDYLHATNEKLFF; CDR3nt: TGTGCCAGCATTAAACCGGGACAGGGAGATTACCTTCATGCAACTAATGAAAAACTGTTTTTT
d_gene: -; abundance: few; v_gene: TRBV30; j_gene: TRBJ1-5; CDR3aa: CAWSGYDQPQHF; CDR3nt: TGTGCCTGGAGTGGGTATGATCAGCCCCAGCATTTT
d_gene: -; abundance: -; v_gene: TRBV6-1; j_gene: TRBJ1-1; CDR3aa: CASKDGIMNTEAFF; CDR3nt: TGTGCCAGCAAGGACGGAATAATGAACACTGAAGCTTTCTTT
d_gene: TRBD1; abundance: -; v_gene: TRBV5-1; j_gene: TRBJ2-7; CDR3aa: CASSLTGEGFEQYF; CDR3nt: TGCGCCAGCAGCTTGACAGGGGAAGGATTCGAGCAGTACTTC
d_gene: -; abundance: once; v_gene: TRBV30; j_gene: TRBJ1-1; CDR3aa: CAWKANEGTEAFF; CDR3nt: TGTGCCTGGAAGGCCAATGAGGGGACTGAAGCTTTCTTT
d_gene: TRBD1; abundance: -; v_gene: TRBV2; j_gene: TRBJ1-5; CDR3aa: CASSDRGELPPQHF; CDR3nt: TGTGCCAGCAGTGACAGGGGGGAGCTCCCGCCCCAGCATTTT
d_gene: TRBD1; abundance: -; v_gene: TRBV19; j_gene: TRBJ1-5; CDR3aa: CASSILQGIGQPQHF; CDR3nt: TGTGCCAGTAGTATTCTACAGGGGATAGGGCAGCCCCAGCATTTT
d_gene: TRBD1; abundance: -; v_gene: TRBV28; j_gene: TRBJ1-1; CDR3aa: CASNSWPVTGGLAFF; CDR3nt: TGTGCCAGCAACTCGTGGCCTGTGACAGGGGGCTTAGCTTTCTTT
d_gene: TRBD1; abundance: once; v_gene: TRBV7-9; j_gene: TRBJ2-1; CDR3aa: CASSHLGGQGRDEQFF; CDR3nt: TGTGCCAGCAGCCACTTGGGGGGACAGGGGAGGGATGAGCAGTTCTTC
d_gene: TRBD1; abundance: -; v_gene: TRBV12-3/TRBV12-4; j_gene: TRBJ1-4; CDR3aa: CASSLQGANEKLFF; CDR3nt: TGTGCCAGCAGTTTACAGGGGGCTAATGAAAAACTGTTTTTT
d_gene: -; abundance: -; v_gene: TRBV5-4; j_gene: TRBJ2-1; CDR3aa: CASSLGDSYNEQFF; CDR3nt: TGTGCCAGCAGCTTAGGAGACTCCTACAATGAGCAGTTCTTC
d_gene: TRBD1; abundance: -; v_gene: TRBV5-1; j_gene: TRBJ2-2; CDR3aa: CASSSGQGNTGELFF; CDR3nt: TGCGCCAGCAGTTCGGGACAGGGGAACACCGGGGAGCTGTTTTTT
d_gene: -; abundance: few; v_gene: TRBV20-1; j_gene: TRBJ1-2; CDR3aa: CSAREGNNYGYTF; CDR3nt: TGCAGTGCTAGAGAGGGGAATAACTATGGCTACACCTTC
d_gene: -; abundance: -; v_gene: TRBV20-1; j_gene: TRBJ1-1; CDR3aa: CSARDFSRGTEAFF; CDR3nt: TGCAGTGCTAGAGATTTCAGTCGGGGCACTGAAGCTTTCTTT
d_gene: TRBD1; abundance: once; v_gene: TRBV20-1; j_gene: TRBJ1-2; CDR3aa: CSADRGLGNTF; CDR3nt: TGCAGTGCTGACAGGGGGCTAGGAAACACCTTC
d_gene: -; abundance: -; v_gene: TRBV5-1; j_gene: TRBJ2-3; CDR3aa: CASSLDGQSPDTQYF; CDR3nt: TGCGCCAGCAGTTTAGACGGCCAGAGCCCAGATACGCAGTATTTT
d_gene: TRBD1; abundance: -; v_gene: TRBV19; j_gene: TRBJ2-2; CDR3aa: CASSADRGPGNTGELFF; CDR3nt: TGTGCCAGTAGTGCGGACAGGGGGCCGGGGAACACCGGGGAGCTGTTTTTT
d_gene: TRBD1; abundance: -; v_gene: TRBV5-1; j_gene: TRBJ1-1; CDR3aa: CASSYRTGDTEAFF; CDR3nt: TGCGCCAGCAGCTATAGGACAGGGGATACTGAAGCTTTCTTT
d_gene: TRBD1; abundance: -; v_gene: TRBV6-1; j_gene: TRBJ1-2; CDR3aa: CASSQTGDYGYTF; CDR3nt: TGTGCCAGCAGCCAGACAGGGGACTATGGCTACACCTTC
d_gene: TRBD1; abundance: -; v_gene: TRBV6-1; j_gene: TRBJ2-5; CDR3aa: CASRRTGGGQETQYF; CDR3nt: TGTGCCAGCAGGCGGACAGGGGGCGGGCAAGAGACCCAGTACTTC
d_gene: -; abundance: medium-sized; v_gene: TRBV7-3; j_gene: TRBJ2-3; CDR3aa: CASSLGSPDRTDTQYF; CDR3nt: TGTGCCAGCAGCTTAGGATCCCCCGACAGAACAGATACGCAGTATTTT
d_gene: TRBD2; abundance: -; v_gene: TRBV7-2; j_gene: TRBJ2-2; CDR3aa: CASSLVPAGDTGELFF; CDR3nt: TGTGCCAGCAGCTTAGTCCCAGCGGGAGACACCGGGGAGCTGTTTTTT
d_gene: TRBD1; abundance: -; v_gene: TRBV18; j_gene: TRBJ2-7; CDR3aa: CASSPIGVSGTGVYEQYF; CDR3nt: TGTGCCAGCTCACCAATAGGGGTGAGTGGGACAGGGGTGTACGAGCAGTACTTC
d_gene: -; abundance: -; v_gene: TRBV21-1; j_gene: TRBJ1-5; CDR3aa: CASTRTGVGCQPQHF; CDR3nt: TGTGCCAGCACCAGGACAGGGGTTGGATGTCAGCCCCAGCATTTT
d_gene: -; abundance: -; v_gene: TRBV11-3; j_gene: TRBJ1-1; CDR3aa: CASSKTTVTEAFF; CDR3nt: TGTGCCAGCAGCAAAACGACAGTCACTGAAGCTTTCTTT
d_gene: -; abundance: -; v_gene: TRBV10-1; j_gene: TRBJ2-3; CDR3aa: CASSESSPRDETDTQYF; CDR3nt: TGCGCCAGCAGTGAATCGTCCCCACGCGATGAGACAGATACGCAGTATTTT
d_gene: TRBD1; abundance: -; v_gene: TRBV28; j_gene: TRBJ1-3; CDR3aa: CASSGQASGNTIYF; CDR3nt: TGTGCCAGCAGTGGACAGGCCTCTGGAAACACCATATATTTT
d_gene: -; abundance: -; v_gene: TRBV9; j_gene: TRBJ1-4; CDR3aa: CASSVGISRTDEKLFF; CDR3nt: TGTGCCAGCAGCGTAGGGATCTCCCGGACGGATGAAAAACTGTTTTTT
d_gene: TRBD1; abundance: -; v_gene: TRBV27; j_gene: TRBJ2-7; CDR3aa: CASSSTGRYEQYF; CDR3nt: TGTGCCAGCAGTTCGACAGGGCGGTACGAGCAGTACTTC
d_gene: -; abundance: once; v_gene: TRBV9; j_gene: TRBJ2-7; CDR3aa: CASSVDPQGLSEQYF; CDR3nt: TGTGCCAGCAGCGTAGACCCACAGGGTTTATCCGAGCAGTACTTC
d_gene: -; abundance: -; v_gene: TRBV6-2/TRBV6-3; j_gene: TRBJ1-2; CDR3aa: CASSAGHWAYGYTF; CDR3nt: TGTGCCAGCAGTGCGGGCCATTGGGCCTATGGCTACACCTTC
d_gene: TRBD1; abundance: -; v_gene: TRBV24-1; j_gene: TRBJ2-5; CDR3aa: CATSAARGTGLSETQYF; CDR3nt: TGTGCCACCAGTGCGGCTCGGGGGACAGGTCTATCGGAGACCCAGTACTTC
d_gene: -; abundance: few; v_gene: TRBV20-1; j_gene: TRBJ2-7; CDR3aa: CSAEDSFSSYEQYF; CDR3nt: TGCAGTGCTGAGGACAGTTTTAGCTCCTACGAGCAGTACTTC